This TCR beta chain is from a study of T cell responses to AZD1222 COVID-19 vaccine. The data were produced by immunoSEQ multiplex PCR, yet TCRdb's version contains in-frame clones alone and is incomplete. This sample has about 93,000 clones, with 85% to 90% found just once. The V end lost 5 bases, the J end lost 0 bases, and 9 bases lay between the germline ends. This CDR3 spans 14 amino acids. Germline V gene data show CDR1 as SGHAT and CDR2 as FQNNGV. Sequencing was performed on peripheral blood, taken on day 0 of MenACWY control vaccination. This sequence joins TRBV11-2 and TRBJ2-3; unclear D gene. The receptor comes from an adult in good health. The CDR3 here is CASSPQTSTDTQYF. CDR3 in DNA: TGTGCCAGCAGCCCCCAGACTAGCACAGATACGCAGTATTTT.